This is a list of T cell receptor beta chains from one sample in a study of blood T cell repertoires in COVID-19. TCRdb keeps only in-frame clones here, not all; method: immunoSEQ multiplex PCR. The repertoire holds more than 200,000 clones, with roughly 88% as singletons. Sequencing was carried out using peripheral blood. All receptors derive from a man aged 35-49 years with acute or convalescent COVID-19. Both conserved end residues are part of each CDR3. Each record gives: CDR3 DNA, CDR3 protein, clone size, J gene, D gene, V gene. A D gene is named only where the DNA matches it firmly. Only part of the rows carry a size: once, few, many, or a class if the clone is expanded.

cdr3_nt: TGTGCCAGCAGTTATGGCAGGTCTACTGAAGCTTTCTTT; cdr3_aa: CASSYGRSTEAFF; clone_size: -; j_call: TRBJ1-1; d_call: -; v_call: TRBV6-5
cdr3_nt: TGTGCCAGCAGCGTAGGGACAGGGGTCCGACTTAATGAAAAACTGTTTTTT; cdr3_aa: CASSVGTGVRLNEKLFF; clone_size: -; j_call: TRBJ1-4; d_call: TRBD1; v_call: TRBV9
cdr3_nt: TGTGCCTGGAGTGTGTACGGGGGGGACACCATATATTTT; cdr3_aa: CAWSVYGGDTIYF; clone_size: -; j_call: TRBJ1-3; d_call: -; v_call: TRBV30
cdr3_nt: TGCGCCAGCAGTGAGCACGGTGGAGAGACCCAGTACTTC; cdr3_aa: CASSEHGGETQYF; clone_size: -; j_call: TRBJ2-5; d_call: -; v_call: TRBV10-2
cdr3_nt: TGTGCCAGCAGTGAGGACAGCATAAGCGGTCGTAACACTGAAGCTTTCTTT; cdr3_aa: CASSEDSISGRNTEAFF; clone_size: -; j_call: TRBJ1-1; d_call: -; v_call: TRBV2
cdr3_nt: TGCAGCACCGGACAGGGTCTGAGGACAGATACGCAGTATTTT; cdr3_aa: CSTGQGLRTDTQYF; clone_size: -; j_call: TRBJ2-3; d_call: TRBD1; v_call: TRBV29-1
cdr3_nt: TGTGCCAGCACCGCCCCTCAGGGGGGCCCCTACGAGCAGTACTTC; cdr3_aa: CASTAPQGGPYEQYF; clone_size: -; j_call: TRBJ2-7; d_call: -; v_call: TRBV11-2
cdr3_nt: TGTGCCAGCAGCCCGGGATACGAGCAGTACTTC; cdr3_aa: CASSPGYEQYF; clone_size: -; j_call: TRBJ2-7; d_call: -; v_call: TRBV7-9
cdr3_nt: TGCGCCAGCAGCTTGGTAGGGGTTGGAAACACCATATATTTT; cdr3_aa: CASSLVGVGNTIYF; clone_size: -; j_call: TRBJ1-3; d_call: -; v_call: TRBV5-1
cdr3_nt: TGCGCCAGCACCTTAACCCAGGGGCGCCAACCCTACGAGCAGTACTTC; cdr3_aa: CASTLTQGRQPYEQYF; clone_size: -; j_call: TRBJ2-7; d_call: -; v_call: TRBV5-1
cdr3_nt: TGTGCCAGCAGTTCACACGCTAACTATGGCTACACCTTC; cdr3_aa: CASSSHANYGYTF; clone_size: once; j_call: TRBJ1-2; d_call: -; v_call: TRBV7-2
cdr3_nt: TGCGCCAGCAGCAACGGGACAACTTCTAACTATGGCTACACCTTC; cdr3_aa: CASSNGTTSNYGYTF; clone_size: -; j_call: TRBJ1-2; d_call: -; v_call: TRBV5-1
cdr3_nt: TGCGCCAGCAGCTTGAATCCGGGACAGGGAGGCCAAGAGACCCAGTACTTC; cdr3_aa: CASSLNPGQGGQETQYF; clone_size: -; j_call: TRBJ2-5; d_call: TRBD1; v_call: TRBV5-1
cdr3_nt: TGTGCCAGCAGCTTGGGGCCAGAAGGCACAGATACGCAGTATTTT; cdr3_aa: CASSLGPEGTDTQYF; clone_size: -; j_call: TRBJ2-3; d_call: -; v_call: TRBV5-6
cdr3_nt: TGCAGTGCTAGTGCAGGGTTCAGTCAGCCCCAGCATTTT; cdr3_aa: CSASAGFSQPQHF; clone_size: -; j_call: TRBJ1-5; d_call: -; v_call: TRBV20-1
cdr3_nt: TGTGCCAGCAGCCCTCTTGGGACAGAAGAGAACTACGAGCAGTACTTC; cdr3_aa: CASSPLGTEENYEQYF; clone_size: -; j_call: TRBJ2-7; d_call: TRBD1; v_call: TRBV7-2
cdr3_nt: TGTGCCAGCAGCGTAGAACAAAACACTGAAGCTTTCTTT; cdr3_aa: CASSVEQNTEAFF; clone_size: -; j_call: TRBJ1-1; d_call: -; v_call: TRBV9
cdr3_nt: TGTGCCACCAGCAGAGAAGCGGACAGGGGGTACGAGCAGTACTTC; cdr3_aa: CATSREADRGYEQYF; clone_size: -; j_call: TRBJ2-7; d_call: TRBD1; v_call: TRBV15
cdr3_nt: TGTGCCAGCAGTTATAGCCATGGCGATCTTGGGGGCGAGGCTTTCTTT; cdr3_aa: CASSYSHGDLGGEAFF; clone_size: -; j_call: TRBJ1-1; d_call: -; v_call: TRBV6-6
cdr3_nt: TGTGCCAGCAGTCCTGAACAGGGGGAAAATCAGCCCCAGCATTTT; cdr3_aa: CASSPEQGENQPQHF; clone_size: -; j_call: TRBJ1-5; d_call: TRBD1; v_call: TRBV6-5
cdr3_nt: TGTGCCAGCAGCTTGACGGGAACGGGGGATACGCAGTATTTT; cdr3_aa: CASSLTGTGDTQYF; clone_size: -; j_call: TRBJ2-3; d_call: -; v_call: TRBV5-4
cdr3_nt: TGTGCTAGTGGTACATATGGCTACACCTTC; cdr3_aa: CASGTYGYTF; clone_size: -; j_call: TRBJ1-2; d_call: -; v_call: TRBV12-5
cdr3_nt: TGCGCCAGCAGGGAAGTCGGGGAGGGGTGGGACACCGGGGAGCTGTTTTTT; cdr3_aa: CASREVGEGWDTGELFF; clone_size: -; j_call: TRBJ2-2; d_call: TRBD2; v_call: TRBV5-1
cdr3_nt: TGTGCCAGCAGCCAAACAGGGGTCTATGGCTACACCTTC; cdr3_aa: CASSQTGVYGYTF; clone_size: -; j_call: TRBJ1-2; d_call: TRBD1; v_call: TRBV3-1/TRBV3-2
cdr3_nt: TGTGCCAGCAGCAGGGGACTTTTCAATGAGCAGTTCTTC; cdr3_aa: CASSRGLFNEQFF; clone_size: -; j_call: TRBJ2-1; d_call: -; v_call: TRBV11-2
cdr3_nt: TGTGCCAGTTCCAGACTTAACGGGGAGCTGTTTTTT; cdr3_aa: CASSRLNGELFF; clone_size: few; j_call: TRBJ2-2; d_call: -; v_call: TRBV19
cdr3_nt: TGTGCCAGTCGAGACGACAGGGGGCGGGATACGCAGTATTTT; cdr3_aa: CASRDDRGRDTQYF; clone_size: -; j_call: TRBJ2-3; d_call: TRBD1; v_call: TRBV19
cdr3_nt: TGCGCCAGCATCCCTAACCCGGGACAGGGGGACTATGGCTACACCTTC; cdr3_aa: CASIPNPGQGDYGYTF; clone_size: -; j_call: TRBJ1-2; d_call: TRBD1; v_call: TRBV4-1
cdr3_nt: TGTGCCACCAGCAGAGATCTGGGGGACATCGTCAACTACGAGCAGTACTTC; cdr3_aa: CATSRDLGDIVNYEQYF; clone_size: -; j_call: TRBJ2-7; d_call: -; v_call: TRBV15
cdr3_nt: TGCGCCAGCAGCTTAAGGACAGCTATGAACACTGAAGCTTTCTTT; cdr3_aa: CASSLRTAMNTEAFF; clone_size: -; j_call: TRBJ1-1; d_call: -; v_call: TRBV5-1
cdr3_nt: TGCGCCAGCGGGGATACGGTTCCCGGGAGCATTCAGTACTTC; cdr3_aa: CASGDTVPGSIQYF; clone_size: -; j_call: TRBJ2-4; d_call: -; v_call: TRBV5-1
cdr3_nt: TGTGCCAGCAGTGACCTGACAGGGGAGTACAATGAGCAGTTCTTC; cdr3_aa: CASSDLTGEYNEQFF; clone_size: few; j_call: TRBJ2-1; d_call: TRBD1; v_call: TRBV2
cdr3_nt: TGTGCCAGCAGCGTCTCATCCACAGGGGGTATAATAGGGGGCTACACCTTC; cdr3_aa: CASSVSSTGGIIGGYTF; clone_size: -; j_call: TRBJ1-2; d_call: TRBD1; v_call: TRBV9
cdr3_nt: TGTGCCATCAGGGGGACAGACGATAATGAAAAACTGTTTTTT; cdr3_aa: CAIRGTDDNEKLFF; clone_size: -; j_call: TRBJ1-4; d_call: TRBD1; v_call: TRBV10-3
cdr3_nt: TGTGCCAGCAGCAACAGGGGGGAGGGCGAGCAGTACTTC; cdr3_aa: CASSNRGEGEQYF; clone_size: -; j_call: TRBJ2-7; d_call: -; v_call: TRBV6-6
cdr3_nt: TGTGCCAGTAGTATCTCCGGGACAGTTCGGAACACCATATATTTT; cdr3_aa: CASSISGTVRNTIYF; clone_size: -; j_call: TRBJ1-3; d_call: TRBD1; v_call: TRBV19
cdr3_nt: TGTGCCAGCAGCTCCAGTTACCTTAGCAATCAGCCCCAGCATTTT; cdr3_aa: CASSSSYLSNQPQHF; clone_size: -; j_call: TRBJ1-5; d_call: -; v_call: TRBV7-2
cdr3_nt: TGTGCCAGCAGTTTTTCGAGGAATCTCGTACATTCACCCCTCCACTTT; cdr3_aa: CASSFSRNLVHSPLHF; clone_size: -; j_call: TRBJ1-6; d_call: -; v_call: TRBV28
cdr3_nt: TGCGCCAGCAGCCACCCTACAGGCAGTACCTACGAGCAGTACTTC; cdr3_aa: CASSHPTGSTYEQYF; clone_size: -; j_call: TRBJ2-7; d_call: -; v_call: TRBV4-1
cdr3_nt: TGTGCCAGTAGTACCATCCCCGGGACAGTCGGCAATCAGCCCCAGCATTTT; cdr3_aa: CASSTIPGTVGNQPQHF; clone_size: -; j_call: TRBJ1-5; d_call: TRBD1; v_call: TRBV19
cdr3_nt: TGTGCCAGCAGTTTTACAGGGGGCGCATCTGGCAATCAGCCCCAGCATTTT; cdr3_aa: CASSFTGGASGNQPQHF; clone_size: -; j_call: TRBJ1-5; d_call: TRBD1; v_call: TRBV7-2
cdr3_nt: TGCGCCACTAGGAGACGGAGGGGCGGGACTGAAGCTTTCTTT; cdr3_aa: CATRRRRGGTEAFF; clone_size: -; j_call: TRBJ1-1; d_call: -; v_call: TRBV23-1
cdr3_nt: TGTGCCAGCATACTCCTCCCTGGAAACACCATATATTTT; cdr3_aa: CASILLPGNTIYF; clone_size: -; j_call: TRBJ1-3; d_call: -; v_call: TRBV6-5
cdr3_nt: TGCGCCAGCAGCTTTCTTGCGGGAGATAGCGAGCAGTACTTC; cdr3_aa: CASSFLAGDSEQYF; clone_size: -; j_call: TRBJ2-7; d_call: TRBD2; v_call: TRBV5-1
cdr3_nt: TGTGCCAGCAGTGGATTAAGCGGGAGCTCCTACAATGAGCAGTTCTTC; cdr3_aa: CASSGLSGSSYNEQFF; clone_size: -; j_call: TRBJ2-1; d_call: TRBD2; v_call: TRBV25-1
cdr3_nt: TGCGCCAGCAGTTCCCCCGCCCGGGGCTACGAGCAGTACTTC; cdr3_aa: CASSSPARGYEQYF; clone_size: -; j_call: TRBJ2-7; d_call: -; v_call: TRBV10-1
cdr3_nt: TGTGCCAGCAGCCAGGACTACAATCAGCCCCAGCATTTT; cdr3_aa: CASSQDYNQPQHF; clone_size: -; j_call: TRBJ1-5; d_call: -; v_call: TRBV4-2
cdr3_nt: TGTGCCAGCACGGAGACTAGCAAGGATGAGCAGTTCTTC; cdr3_aa: CASTETSKDEQFF; clone_size: -; j_call: TRBJ2-1; d_call: TRBD2; v_call: TRBV25-1
cdr3_nt: TGTGCCAGCAGAGAGCGACAGGGGACCTATGAAGCTTTCTTT; cdr3_aa: CASRERQGTYEAFF; clone_size: -; j_call: TRBJ1-1; d_call: TRBD1; v_call: TRBV5-4
cdr3_nt: TGCGCCAGCAGCTTGGAACCGGGACAGGCACATTCCAACTATGGCTACACCTTC; cdr3_aa: CASSLEPGQAHSNYGYTF; clone_size: -; j_call: TRBJ1-2; d_call: TRBD1; v_call: TRBV5-1
cdr3_nt: TGTGCCAGCAGTAGTGCAGGGGGTAGCTACGAGCAGTACTTC; cdr3_aa: CASSSAGGSYEQYF; clone_size: -; j_call: TRBJ2-7; d_call: TRBD1; v_call: TRBV25-1
cdr3_nt: TGCGCCAGCAGCCCCCGGGATGGAAACACCATATATTTT; cdr3_aa: CASSPRDGNTIYF; clone_size: -; j_call: TRBJ1-3; d_call: -; v_call: TRBV5-1
cdr3_nt: TGTGCCAGCAGTTCCCCCCGGGGGGAGGAACGGTCAGATACGCAGTATTTT; cdr3_aa: CASSSPRGEERSDTQYF; clone_size: -; j_call: TRBJ2-3; d_call: TRBD2; v_call: TRBV27